The text below deals with one TCR beta chain. These data come from a study of OX40 agonist ivuxolimab in advanced cancers. The repertoire was sequenced with immunoSEQ multiplex PCR; TCRdb's copy has only in-frame clones and lacks some. This sample has 90,000 or so clones, with about 91% found just once. Germline V CDR1 and CDR2: ENHRY, SYGVKD. The CDR3 has 16 residues. V gave up 1 base and J gave up 1 base; unmatched junction bases: 5. This clonotype was sampled from an adult with an advanced solid tumor such as melanoma, head and neck, liver or kidney cancer. This chain joins TRBV10-3 and TRBJ2-5, with 8 bases aligning to TRBD1. The starting material was CD4+ or CD8+ T cells sorted from blood, obtained in a trial of the OX40 agonist ivuxolimab. Here the CDR3 DNA reads TGTGCCATCAGTGAGTTCTCTGGACAGGGCCAAGAGACCCAGTACTTC. Amino acid sequence: CAISEFSGQGQETQYF.